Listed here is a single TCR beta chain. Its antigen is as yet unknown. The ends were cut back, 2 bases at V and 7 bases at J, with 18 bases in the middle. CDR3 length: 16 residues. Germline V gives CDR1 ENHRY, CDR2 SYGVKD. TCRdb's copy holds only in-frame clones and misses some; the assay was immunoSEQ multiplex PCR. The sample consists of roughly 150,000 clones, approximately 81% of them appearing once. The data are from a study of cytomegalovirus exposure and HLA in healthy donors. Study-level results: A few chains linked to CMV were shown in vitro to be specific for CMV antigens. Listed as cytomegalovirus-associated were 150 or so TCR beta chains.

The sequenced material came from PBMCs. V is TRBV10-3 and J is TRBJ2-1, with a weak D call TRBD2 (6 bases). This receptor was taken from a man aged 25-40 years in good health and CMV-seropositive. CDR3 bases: TGTGCCATCAGTGAGGTAGCGGCGGAAGGGCGGAATGAGCAGTTCTTC. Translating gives CAISEVAAEGRNEQFF.